The 17 T cell receptor beta chains presented below share a single source sample, sequenced in a study of T cell responses to AZD1222 COVID-19 vaccine. Measured with immunoSEQ multiplex PCR; TCRdb has only the in-frame clones, and not every one. Of over 110,000 clones listed, roughly nine tenths are singletons. The sequences come from peripheral blood, collected 28 days after the second AZD1222 dose. Source of these receptors: an adult who received the AZD1222 COVID-19 vaccine.

The J gene is TRBJ1-1, the V gene TRBV27, with 8 positions matching TRBD1. V was pared by 8 bases and J by 2 bases, with 7 bases of the junction left unmatched. The CDR3 is 14 amino acids. Germline values: CDR1 MNHEY, CDR2 SMNVEV (reference sequence). The CDR3 loop is CASSRTGTNTEAFF. The CDR3 DNA is TGTGCCAGCTCACGGACAGGGACCAACACTGAAGCTTTCTTT.

V gene TRBV5-8 combines with J gene TRBJ2-1; no reliable D call. CDR3 length equals 15 residues. Germline V gene sequence: CDR1 SGHTS, CDR2 YDEGEE. The ends were cut back, 2 bases at V and 3 bases at J, with 12 bases in the middle. DNA for the CDR3: TGTGCCAGCAGCTTTAAAACCCAGCGCTACAATGAGCAGTTCTTC. It encodes CASSFKTQRYNEQFF.

The chain uses TRBV6-5 and TRBJ1-4; 9 bases are shared with TRBD1. CDR3 size: 15 residues. Losses at the gene ends were 6 bases for V and 6 bases for J; bases not matched to a gene: 8. Germline V gene data show CDR1 as MNHEY and CDR2 as SVGAGI. The CDR3 nucleotides read TGTGCCAGCAGGCAAGCCGGGACAGGGTATGAAAAACTGTTTTTT. Residues: CASRQAGTGYEKLFF.

V and J are TRBV10-1 and TRBJ1-1; D unclear. V was clipped by 8 bases and J by 7 bases, with 14 bases between them. Germline-derived CDR1 and CDR2 are WNHNN and SYGVQD (reference sequence). The CDR3 loop spans 12 amino acids. CDR3: CASQDGLGEAFF. For the CDR3, the DNA is TGCGCCAGCCAGGATGGGTTAGGTGAAGCTTTCTTT.

This clone has a single count. CDR3 sequence reads: CASRQSNTEAFF. CDR3 in DNA: TGTGCCAGCAGGCAATCGAACACTGAAGCTTTCTTT. The rearrangement joins TRBV28 to TRBJ1-1; no clear D gene. This CDR3 spans 12 amino acids. With 6 bases removed from V and 1 base from J, the gap between germline ends came to 6 bases. Germline V gene data show CDR1 as MDHEN and CDR2 as SYDVKM.

The CDR3 spells CASSDLANVADTQYF. CDR3 bases: TGTGCCAGCAGTGATTTGGCCAATGTCGCAGATACGCAGTATTTT. The chain uses TRBV2 and TRBJ2-3; D unclear. CDR1 and CDR2 (germline): SNHLY, FYNNEI. There are 15 residues in the CDR3. The V end was cut by 3 bases, the J end by 4 bases, with 14 bases between.

The chain links TRBV6-5 to TRBJ1-6, with 10 bases lining up with TRBD1. Looked up from germline, CDR1 is MNHEY and CDR2 is SVGAGI. With 9 bases clipped from V and 9 bases from J, the junction kept 5 bases outside the gene matches. The CDR3 has 13 amino acids. The CDR3 sequence is CASNDRGPSPLHF. Written as DNA, the CDR3 is TGTGCCAGTAACGACAGGGGGCCTTCACCCCTCCACTTT.

The chain carries TRBV27 and TRBJ2-7; tentative D call: TRBD2 (6 bases). The V end lost 6 bases, the J end lost 3 bases, and 12 bases lay between the germline ends. From germline, CDR1 is MNHEY and CDR2 SMNVEV (reference sequence). The CDR3 covers 13 residues. CDR3 sequence reads: CASSLSGGYEQYF. In nucleotides, the CDR3 is TGTGCCAGCAGCCTTAGCGGAGGCTACGAGCAGTACTTC.

This clone was counted a single time. V usage is TRBV6-2 or TRBV6-3 and J usage is TRBJ1-1; D uncertain. V was pared by 6 bases and J by 9 bases, with 17 bases between. Germline V gene sequence: CDR1 MNHEY, CDR2 SVGEGT. The CDR3 length is 13 residues. The DNA for the CDR3 is TGTGCCAGCAGCCTTCAACTTCGACTGAAAGCTTTCTTT. The encoded protein is CASSLQLRLKAFF.

The chain recombines TRBV6-5 with TRBJ2-7; D is perhaps TRBD1 (6 bases). CDR1 and CDR2 (germline): MNHEY, SVGAGI. V gave up 6 bases and J gave up 1 base, with 13 bases separating them. The CDR3 extends over 14 amino acids. Here the CDR3 DNA reads TGTGCCAGCAGCCGAGCACAGGGTTCCTACGAGCAGTACTTC. Translated, it gives CASSRAQGSYEQYF.

The gene calls are TRBV11-3 and TRBJ2-1; D may match TRBD1 or TRBD2 (5 bases each). Between the trimmed V and J ends, which lost 3 bases and 5 bases, there was a span of 8 bases. The CDR3 is made up of 13 amino acids. From germline, CDR1 is SGHNT and CDR2 YENEEA. The CDR3 DNA is TGTGCCAGCAGCTTGATGGGGGACAATGAGCAGTTCTTC. It encodes CASSLMGDNEQFF.

The chain combines TRBV30 with TRBJ1-2; 9 positions match TRBD1. V trimming: 4 bases; J trimming: 11 bases; junction bases outside the gene matches: 11. The CDR3 extends over 13 amino acids. Per the germline V gene, CDR1 is GTSNPN and CDR2 is SVGIG (reference sequence). CDR3 DNA: TGTGCCTGGATGTCCTTACAGGGGGCGGGGTACACCTTC. It specifies CAWMSLQGAGYTF.

This chain links TRBV7-2 with TRBJ2-7; D call uncertain. The V end lost 1 base, the J end lost 3 bases, and 16 bases lay between the germline ends. This CDR3 contains 16 residues. Germline V lookup: CDR1 SGHTA, CDR2 FQGNSA. CDR3 nucleotides: TGTGCCAGCAGCTTAGATCAAGCCCTTTTCAGCTACGAGCAGTACTTC. This gives the protein CASSLDQALFSYEQYF.

This chain joins TRBV3-1 (or the pseudogene TRBV3-2) and TRBJ1-1; the D gene is possibly TRBD1 (5 bases). The V and J ends lost 0 bases and 4 bases respectively, with 18 bases between them. From germline, CDR1 is LGHDT and CDR2 YNNKEL (reference sequence). This CDR3 contains 17 residues. This CDR3 is CASSQEGSGDGSTEAFF. CDR3 bases: TGTGCCAGCAGCCAAGAAGGTTCCGGGGACGGGAGCACTGAAGCTTTCTTT.

The V and J genes are TRBV9 and TRBJ2-1; D gene unclear. The CDR3 is made up of 16 amino acids. V shed 4 bases and J shed 9 bases, with 23 bases lying between them. Germline CDR1 and CDR2: SGDLS and YYNGEE. CDR3 sequence reads: CASSNSPGRRFGEQFF. In DNA, the CDR3 is TGTGCCAGCAGCAACTCCCCCGGCCGTAGATTCGGTGAGCAGTTCTTC.

V gene TRBV7-9 combines with J gene TRBJ2-1, with TRBD2 as a possible D gene (6 bases). Per the germline V gene, CDR1 is SEHNR and CDR2 is FQNEAQ (reference sequence). There are 16 residues in the CDR3. Deletions cut 1 base from V and 4 bases from J, with 14 bases between. The CDR3: CASSLVVRESYNEQFF. In DNA, the CDR3 is TGTGCCAGCAGCTTAGTAGTACGGGAGTCATACAATGAGCAGTTCTTC.

The sample holds one count of this clone. The chain recombines TRBV3-1 (or the pseudogene TRBV3-2) with TRBJ2-5, with no clear D. CDR1 LGHDT and CDR2 YNNKEL come from the germline V gene (reference sequence). The germline V and J ends were trimmed by 0 bases and 2 bases, with 16 bases remaining between them. The CDR3 covers 17 residues. This CDR3 is CASSQDVPGYTQETQYF. CDR3 coding DNA: TGTGCCAGCAGCCAAGATGTCCCAGGATACACGCAAGAGACCCAGTACTTC.